The clone carrying this T cell receptor (beta chain) was observed a few times. Additional DNA sequences in this sample encode the identical CDR3. Trimming took off 4 bases at V and 2 bases at J, with 3 bases between the two ends. Germline loops: CDR1 MDHEN, CDR2 SYDVKM. The CDR3 totals 12 residues. The data derive from a study of blood T cell repertoires in COVID-19. Study-level information: COVID-19 samples collected from the United States, Italy and Spain covered acute and convalescent phases.

Assay: immunoSEQ multiplex PCR; the TCRdb copy retains only in-frame clones and omits some. The data contain 200,000 to 250,000 clones, roughly three quarters of them singletons. The sequenced sample consisted of peripheral blood. The clonotype originates from a middle-aged woman with active or convalescent COVID-19. The rearrangement links TRBV28 to TRBJ1-3; D is ambiguous. CDR3 DNA: TGTGCCAGCAGTTCCGCTGGAAACACCATATATTTT. Translated, it gives CASSSAGNTIYF.